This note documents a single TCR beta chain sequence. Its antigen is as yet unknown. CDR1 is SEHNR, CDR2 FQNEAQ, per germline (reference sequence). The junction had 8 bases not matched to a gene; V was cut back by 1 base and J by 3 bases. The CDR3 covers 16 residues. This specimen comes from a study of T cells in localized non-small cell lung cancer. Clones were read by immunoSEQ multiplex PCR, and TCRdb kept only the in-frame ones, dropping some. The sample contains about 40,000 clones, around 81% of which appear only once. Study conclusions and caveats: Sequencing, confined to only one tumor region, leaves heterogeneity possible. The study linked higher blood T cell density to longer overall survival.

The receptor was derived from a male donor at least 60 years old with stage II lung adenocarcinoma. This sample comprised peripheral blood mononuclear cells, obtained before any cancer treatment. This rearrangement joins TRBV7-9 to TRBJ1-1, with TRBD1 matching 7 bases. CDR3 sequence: CASSLGDREKDTEAFF. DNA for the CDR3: TGTGCCAGCAGCTTAGGAGACAGGGAGAAAGACACTGAAGCTTTCTTT.